The TCR beta chain described here comes from a study of T cell repertoires in cytomegalovirus infection. On the study more broadly: Peptides in the study included HLA-C-restricted and HLA-B-restricted CMV epitopes. Public TCR beta signatures indicated both CMV infection and matching HLA type.

The CDR3 loop spans 15 amino acids. The V gene lost 3 bases and the J gene lost 3 bases, with 15 bases spanning the gap. From the reads, TCRdb called clonotypes with MiXCR, one entry per CDR3 protein. The sample shows 300,000 to 400,000 distinct CDR3 sequences, around a quarter of them seen only once. As regards this clonotype: Its matching antigen is unknown.

The starting material was cultured PBMCs, obtained from culture after CMV antigen stimulation. This receptor was identified in a human donor in good health (CMV status not recorded). Some clones in this sample may be carry-over from other donors' samples. The chain has TRBV12-3 or TRBV12-4 and TRBJ2-7; D may be TRBD1 or TRBD2 (5 bases each). CDR3 nucleotides: TGTGCCAGCAGTTTTGAGGGAACAGGTGGCTACGAGCAGTACTTC. Translating gives CASSFEGTGGYEQYF.